This T cell receptor beta chain is from a study of blood T cell repertoires in COVID-19. Turning to the study itself: Sample material is recorded as cDNA or gDNA derived from T cells, B-cell-depleted T cells, or PBMCs.

CDR1 is KGHDR, CDR2 SFDVKD, per germline. CDR3 length: 14 residues. J lost 2 bases, V lost 8 bases, and 4 bases had no gene match. Original analysis: Scientists estimated how many nucleated cells there were by amplifying reference gene primers. The data were produced by immunoSEQ multiplex PCR, yet TCRdb's version contains in-frame clones alone and is incomplete. V, J and clone size reflect that table, while D and trimming were determined from the DNA. Among roughly 300,000 clones listed, 83% were seen once. The source is a woman aged 45-65 years who had recovered from COVID-19. Sequenced sample: peripheral blood. The chain links TRBV24-1 to TRBJ2-5, with 10 bases identical to TRBD2. This CDR3 is CATKASGSQETQYF. CDR3 sequence (DNA): TGTGCCACCAAGGCTAGCGGGAGTCAAGAGACCCAGTACTTC.